One and the same sample provided the 12 T cell receptor beta chains below, sequenced in a study of blood T cell repertoires in COVID-19. Profiling relied on immunoSEQ multiplex PCR, and the TCRdb table lists in-frame clones only, not all of them. Of about 280,000 clones listed, roughly 90% are singletons. Sequenced: peripheral blood. These TCRs come from a man between 18 and 35 years old with active or convalescent COVID-19.

This chain links TRBV10-2 with TRBJ2-1; 9 bases line up with TRBD2. The germline V gene has CDR1 WSHSY and CDR2 SAAADI. This CDR3 spans 16 amino acids. The V and J ends lost 2 bases and 4 bases, in that order; junction bases with no gene match: 6. DNA for the CDR3: TGCGCCAGCAGTGAGACTGGCGGGGGGGCATACAATGAGCAGTTCTTC. This gives the protein CASSETGGGAYNEQFF.

V and J are TRBV12-3 or TRBV12-4 and TRBJ1-6; no clear D gene. Trimming pared 0 bases from V and 8 bases from J, leaving 5 bases between. The CDR3 spans 13 residues. The CDR3 region is CASSLARDSPLHF. CDR3 bases: TGTGCCAGCAGTTTAGCGAGAGATTCACCCCTCCACTTT.

This chain joins TRBV6-2 or TRBV6-3 and TRBJ2-7; unclear D gene. CDR3 length: 12 amino acids. CDR1 MNHEY and CDR2 SVGEGT come from the germline V gene. Trimming removed 5 bases from V and 7 bases from J, with 12 bases in between. CDR3 amino acids: CASSPNRAEQYF. The CDR3 nucleotides read TGTGCCAGCAGTCCCAACCGAGCGGAGCAGTACTTC.

This clone was seen only once. This chain joins TRBV7-9 and TRBJ2-2; TRBD1 aligns across 8 bases. There are 16 residues in the CDR3. The V gene end was trimmed by 4 bases and the J gene end by 5 bases; junction bases not matched to a gene: 9. Per the germline V gene, CDR1 is SEHNR and CDR2 is FQNEAQ (reference sequence). In DNA form, the CDR3 reads TGTGCCAGCAGCTATCCAGGGGGCGCTGGGACCGGGGAGCTGTTTTTT. Encoded protein: CASSYPGGAGTGELFF. Using reference TRBV7-9 and TRBJ2-2 for the parts outside the CDR3, the full variable domain is DTGVSQNPRHKITKRGQNVTFRCDPISEHNRLYWYRQTLGQGPEFLTYFQNEAQLEKSRLLSDRFSAERPKGSFSTLEIQRTEQGDSAMYLCASSYPGGAGTGELFFGEGSRLTVL.

This clone was found a few times. The chain uses TRBV6-6 and TRBJ2-7, with 10 nucleotides matching TRBD2. V shed 5 bases, J shed 0 bases, and the junction held 10 bases outside the gene matches. Germline CDR1 reads MNHNY; CDR2 reads SVGAGI (reference sequence). This CDR3 spans 17 amino acids. CDR3 nucleotide sequence: TGTGCCAGCAGTCCCCTAGCGGGGGCATTAAGCTCCTACGAGCAGTACTTC. Translated, it gives CASSPLAGALSSYEQYF.

This rearrangement joins TRBV5-6 to TRBJ2-2; TRBD1 matches at 7 bases. The CDR3 covers 15 residues. CDR1 SGHDT and CDR2 YYEEEE come from the germline V gene. V lost 1 base, J lost 4 bases, and 4 bases stayed unmatched. The DNA for the CDR3 is TGTGCCAGCAGCTTGAGGGACAGAAGCACCGGGGAGCTGTTTTTT. Amino acids: CASSLRDRSTGELFF.

The chain has TRBV29-1 and TRBJ2-7, with 11 positions matching TRBD1. CDR1 and CDR2 (germline): SQVTM, ANQGSEA. Trimming at V came to 4 bases and at J to 1 base, leaving 3 bases not matched to a gene. This CDR3 is built from 14 residues. CDR3 nucleotide sequence: TGCAGCGTTGTTGGGACAGGGGGGTCCTACGAGCAGTACTTC. Amino acids: CSVVGTGGSYEQYF.

V and J are TRBV6-5 and TRBJ2-1; TRBD1 agrees at 10 bases. There are 14 residues in the CDR3. J was trimmed by 6 bases and V by 4 bases; bases with no gene match: 3. Germline loops: CDR1 MNHEY, CDR2 SVGAGI. The chain's CDR3 is CASSWDRGPNEQFF. Written as DNA, the CDR3 is TGTGCCAGCAGTTGGGACAGGGGTCCCAATGAGCAGTTCTTC.

CDR3: CASKQNREDSPLHF. CDR3 coding DNA: TGTGCCAGCAAACAGAACAGGGAAGATTCACCCCTCCACTTT. The gene calls are TRBV6-5 and TRBJ1-6; D perhaps matches TRBD1 (6 bases). V was shortened by 7 bases and J by 8 bases, with 15 bases between the two germline ends. The germline gives CDR1 MNHEY, CDR2 SVGAGI. The CDR3 loop spans 14 amino acids.

This chain uses TRBV20-1 with TRBJ1-2; no clear D. The CDR3 is 9 amino acids. Germline lookup yields CDR1 DFQATT and CDR2 SNEGSKA (reference sequence). Trimming removed 6 bases at V and 7 bases at J, with 6 bases between. The CDR3 reads CSAGGGYTF. CDR3 bases: TGCAGTGCCGGAGGTGGCTACACCTTC.

Points on this clone: The same CDR3 also results from other DNA sequences found in this sample. The rearrangement joins TRBV12-3 or TRBV12-4 to TRBJ2-3; 10 bases align to TRBD1. The CDR3 length is 13 residues. V was pared by 8 bases and J by 5 bases, with 4 bases of the junction left unmatched. DNA of the CDR3: TGTGCCAGCCGACAGGGGGCGAGAGATACGCAGTATTTT. Translated, it gives CASRQGARDTQYF.

The chain recombines TRBV27 with TRBJ1-5; D might be TRBD1 (5 bases). V lost 3 bases to trimming and J lost 4 bases, with 7 bases between them. There are 13 residues in the CDR3. Germline V gene sequence: CDR1 MNHEY, CDR2 SMNVEV (reference sequence). CDR3 sequence (DNA): TGTGCCAGCAGTTTCGGGGGAAATCAGCCCCAGCATTTT. This translates into CASSFGGNQPQHF.